Included here is one T cell receptor (beta chain) sequence, with context. Its antigen remains unidentified. The sample belongs to a study of T cell responses to AZD1222 COVID-19 vaccine. CDR1 and CDR2 from the germline V gene are KGHSH and LQKENI. V shed 3 bases and J shed 6 bases, with 14 bases lying between them. This CDR3 contains 14 residues. Produced via immunoSEQ multiplex PCR; TCRdb's table is partial and in-frame only. The table records around 150,000 clones, roughly 88% of them present only once. Study-level points and caveats: Donor demographics were predominantly white British with a female majority; clonal diversity may be underestimated. Mapped onto spike, vaccine-associated CD4 TCRs spanned it and were dominant at 160-218 and 743-854. Baseline seropositives among AZD1222 recipients totaled only five or six.

Sample: peripheral blood, taken 28 days after the second AZD1222 dose. V gene TRBV18 combines with J gene TRBJ1-1; D may be TRBD1 (6 bases). This receptor was identified in an adult who received the AZD1222 COVID-19 vaccine. The CDR3: CASSPIGGLAEAFF. The CDR3 nucleotides are TGTGCCAGCTCACCGATCGGGGGGCTTGCTGAAGCTTTCTTT.